A single sample is the source of the 27 T cell receptor beta chains below, sequenced in a study of identical twins. A single record per CDR3 protein comes from TCRdb applying MiXCR to the 5' RACE reads. This sample has roughly 470,000 distinct CDR3 sequences, with 14% found just once. These same data were also listed under a study on yellow fever vaccine responses in identical twins.

Specimen: CD4+ T cells sorted from blood. The source of these receptors is a woman aged 18-29 years in good health.

This clonotype has more than one count but fewer than ten. V usage is TRBV20-1 and J usage is TRBJ2-1; no firm D call. This CDR3 is 14 amino acids long. V lost 4 bases, J lost 6 bases, and 16 bases lay in between. Germline V gives CDR1 DFQATT, CDR2 SNEGSKA (reference sequence). DNA for the CDR3: TGCAGTGCTATCATGGGCCCAGGTCGCAATGAGCAGTTCTTC. It specifies CSAIMGPGRNEQFF.

This clonotype was seen a few times. The chain links TRBV7-9 to TRBJ2-6, with 9 bases identical to TRBD1. The V gene end was trimmed by 6 bases and the J gene end by 1 base; junction bases not matched to a gene: 7. The CDR3 has 17 amino acids. Germline CDR1 is SEHNR and CDR2 is FQNEAQ (reference sequence). The CDR3: CASSPSDRGSGANVLTF. CDR3 sequence (DNA): TGTGCCAGCAGTCCCTCGGACAGGGGATCTGGGGCCAACGTCCTGACTTTC.

This clonotype showed up just a few times. The genes are TRBV6-2 or TRBV6-3 and TRBJ2-3, with TRBD1 as a possible D gene (5 bases). The CDR3 runs 17 residues. Germline values: CDR1 MNHEY, CDR2 SVGEGT. The germline V and J ends were trimmed by 6 bases and 1 base, with 20 bases remaining between them. The CDR3: CASSPITGEEGTDTQYF. The CDR3 DNA follows: TGTGCCAGCAGCCCGATAACAGGAGAAGAGGGCACAGATACGCAGTATTTT.

The rearrangement joins TRBV5-6 to TRBJ2-1; D is perhaps TRBD1 or TRBD2 (6 bases each). Trimming left V 5 bases short and J 6 bases short, with 18 bases between. There are 15 residues in the CDR3. The germline gives CDR1 SGHDT, CDR2 YYEEEE. CDR3 DNA: TGTGCCAGCAGTCCCGGGGGCATCGTCATCAATGAGCAGTTCTTC. Its protein product is CASSPGGIVINEQFF. Drawing the rest from reference TRBV5-6 and TRBJ2-1, the complete variable domain is DAGVTQSPTHLIKTRGQQVTLRCSPKSGHDTVSWYQQALGQGPQFIFQYYEEEERQRGNFPDRFSGHQFPNYSSELNVNALLLGDSALYLCASSPGGIVINEQFFGPGTRLTVL.

Only a few counts were recorded for this clonotype. V is TRBV11-2 and J is TRBJ1-4; D is undetermined. This CDR3 is 14 amino acids long. Trimming cost V 5 bases and J 2 bases, with 9 bases left between them. Germline values: CDR1 SGHAT, CDR2 FQNNGV. The DNA for the CDR3 is TGTGCCAGCAGCCCCCGGCAGACTAATGAAAAACTGTTTTTT. This translates into CASSPRQTNEKLFF.

This clonotype appeared a few times. This chain links TRBV20-1 with TRBJ2-7; D not certain. V lost 1 base and J 2 bases, leaving 9 bases between the germline ends. Germline lookup yields CDR1 DFQATT and CDR2 SNEGSKA (reference sequence). This CDR3 has 13 amino acids. The CDR3 loop is CSARGAITYEQYF. The CDR3 region has the DNA TGCAGTGCTAGAGGGGCCATCACCTACGAGCAGTACTTC.

The CDR3 is CSAIPQGANIQYF. The DNA of the CDR3 is TGCAGTGCCATCCCCCAGGGGGCAAACATTCAGTACTTC. V and J are TRBV20-1 and TRBJ2-4, with 8 nucleotides matching TRBD1. Looked up from germline, CDR1 is DFQATT and CDR2 is SNEGSKA (reference sequence). V was pared by 6 bases and J by 6 bases, with 7 bases of the junction left unmatched. This CDR3 comprises 13 residues.

This clonotype appeared many times. The chain recombines TRBV12-3 or TRBV12-4 with TRBJ2-1, with 8 bases fitting TRBD2. This CDR3 has 14 residues. V was clipped by 5 bases and J by 4 bases; unmatched bases: 4. The CDR3 DNA reads TGTGCCAGCAGTGCTAGCGGGCATTACAATGAGCAGTTCTTC. This translates into CASSASGHYNEQFF.

This clonotype was counted at least ten times. The V and J genes are TRBV10-3 and TRBJ2-3; D gene ambiguous. There are 11 residues in the CDR3. V lost 8 bases and J 5 bases, leaving 8 bases between the germline ends. Germline CDR1 and CDR2: ENHRY and SYGVKD. CDR3 nucleotides: TGTGCCATCGGACGAGAAGATACGCAGTATTTT. As protein: CAIGREDTQYF.

This clonotype was counted many times. The V call is TRBV11-2, the J call TRBJ2-7, with D possibly being TRBD1 (6 bases). Trimming removed 1 base from V and 3 bases from J, with 13 bases in between. The CDR3 length is 15 residues. Per the germline V gene, CDR1 is SGHAT and CDR2 is FQNNGV. The CDR3 loop reads CASSLVPLQGYEQYF. The CDR3 nucleotides are TGTGCCAGCAGCTTAGTCCCGCTACAGGGCTACGAGCAGTACTTC.

This clonotype was detected only a few times. Its ends do not fully match the called genes, so a read error is possible. The gene calls are TRBV3-1 and TRBJ1-2, with D perhaps TRBD1 (5 bases). This CDR3 has 14 residues. Germline lookup yields CDR1 LGHDT and CDR2 YNNKEL (reference sequence). The CDR3 sequence is CASNQYKNQGVYTF. CDR3 bases: TGTGCCAGCAACCAATATAAGAACCAGGGAGTCTACACCTTC.

This clonotype was seen ten or more times. The CDR3 bases are TGCGCCAGCAGCTTGCTGGGACAAGAGACCCAGTACTTC. Translating it yields CASSLLGQETQYF. The rearrangement joins TRBV5-1 to TRBJ2-5; D is unresolved. The CDR3 has 13 residues. Trimming pared 1 base from V and 2 bases from J, leaving 6 bases between. Germline V CDR1 and CDR2: SGHRS, YFSETQ.

A few counts support this clonotype. The chain employs TRBV5-1 and TRBJ2-1; 8 bases line up with TRBD1. This CDR3 is 14 amino acids long. Per the germline V gene, CDR1 is SGHRS and CDR2 is YFSETQ. With V trimmed by 4 bases and J by 6 bases, 6 bases remained unmatched. The CDR3 DNA is TGCGCCAGCAGCCCGACAGGGGATGGCAATGAGCAGTTCTTC. As protein: CASSPTGDGNEQFF.

This chain joins TRBV18 and TRBJ2-1; a weak D match, TRBD2 (6 bases). V was clipped by 4 bases and J by 8 bases, with 12 bases between them. This CDR3 comprises 13 residues. The germline CDR1 and CDR2 sequences are KGHSH and LQKENI. CDR3 protein: CASSHGSNDEQFF. The DNA of the CDR3 is TGTGCCAGCTCACACGGGAGCAATGATGAGCAGTTCTTC.

This clonotype has at least ten counts. This chain joins TRBV29-1 and TRBJ1-1; weak D call: TRBD1 (5 bases). This CDR3 has 12 amino acids. Germline V lookup: CDR1 SQVTM, CDR2 ANQGSEA. V dropped 6 bases and J dropped 1 base, with 9 bases sitting between them. DNA for the CDR3: TGCAGCGTGGGACTTACGAACACTGAAGCTTTCTTT. Protein sequence: CSVGLTNTEAFF. Full variable domain (rest looked up from reference TRBV29-1 and TRBJ1-1): SAVISQKPSRDICQRGTSLTIQCQVDSQVTMMFWYRQQPGQSLTLIATANQGSEATYESGFVIDKFPISRPNLTFSTLTVSNMSPEDSSIYLCSVGLTNTEAFFGQGTRLTVV.

In its sample, this clonotype was seen many times. The chain joins TRBV27 to TRBJ2-7; D is undetermined. The germline V gene has CDR1 MNHEY and CDR2 SMNVEV (reference sequence). This CDR3 has 13 residues. Trimming left V 3 bases short and J 3 bases short, with 9 bases between. CDR3 residues: CASSFGVSYEQYF. The CDR3 DNA follows: TGTGCCAGCAGTTTCGGAGTAAGCTACGAGCAGTACTTC.

The chain recombines TRBV20-1 with TRBJ2-7; 10 positions agree with TRBD2. This CDR3 has 14 amino acids. Trimming took 6 bases from V and 9 from J; bases not matched to a gene: 14. Germline V CDR1 and CDR2: DFQATT, SNEGSKA (reference sequence). The CDR3 DNA sequence: TGCAGTGCGGGGAGGACTAGCGGAACCGGAGGGCAGTACTTC. It codes for CSAGRTSGTGGQYF.

This clonotype was counted a few times. The chain couples TRBV29-1 to TRBJ2-6, with D perhaps TRBD1 (6 bases). V lost 6 bases and J lost 3, with 15 bases in between. This CDR3 has 15 amino acids. Germline-derived CDR1 and CDR2 are SQVTM and ANQGSEA. The CDR3 DNA reads as TGCAGCGTCGCGCGACAGGTTGGTGGGGCCAACGTCCTGACTTTC. This encodes CSVARQVGGANVLTF.

This clonotype was detected only a few times. V is TRBV5-1 and J is TRBJ2-5; the D gene is possibly TRBD2 (6 bases). Germline-derived CDR1 and CDR2 are SGHRS and YFSETQ. V lost 0 bases to trimming and J lost 5 bases, with 20 bases between them. There are 17 residues in the CDR3. The CDR3 is CASSLGMAHPSGETQYF. The CDR3 coding sequence is TGCGCCAGCAGCTTGGGAATGGCCCACCCAAGCGGGGAGACCCAGTACTTC.

This clonotype was recorded once. The chain combines TRBV10-3 with TRBJ2-1, with 11 positions matching TRBD2. Germline CDR1 ENHRY, CDR2 SYGVKD. The V segment lost 5 bases and the J segment 0 bases; nucleotides outside the gene matches: 9. The CDR3 consists of 18 residues. CDR3 DNA sequence: TGTGCCATCAGTTCCCCGGGACTAGCGGCGAGCTCCTACAATGAGCAGTTCTTC. It codes for CAISSPGLAASSYNEQFF.

V and J are TRBV12-3 or TRBV12-4 and TRBJ2-6; TRBD1 agrees at 9 bases. There are 19 residues in the CDR3. V lost 1 base, J lost 0 bases, and 7 bases stayed unmatched. The CDR3 region has the DNA TGTGCCAGCAGTTTAGGTGGGGACAGGGTCTACTCTGGGGCCAACGTCCTGACTTTC. Its protein product is CASSLGGDRVYSGANVLTF.

This clonotype was seen more than once but under ten times. This chain connects TRBV4-2 to TRBJ2-7; the match to TRBD1 covers 8 bases. CDR1 is LGHNA, CDR2 YNFKEQ, per germline. The CDR3 has 16 residues. Trimming at V came to 0 bases and at J to 3 bases, leaving 7 bases not matched to a gene. For the CDR3, the DNA is TGTGCCAGCAGCCAAGATTACAGGGGGATTAACTACGAGCAGTACTTC. Protein product: CASSQDYRGINYEQYF.

This sequence joins TRBV4-3 and TRBJ2-7; TRBD2 agrees at 8 bases. The CDR3 covers 14 residues. Germline CDR1 is LGHNA and CDR2 is YSLEER. The V and J ends lost 4 bases and 4 bases, in that order; junction bases with no gene match: 6. The CDR3 loop reads CASSRRLATYEQYF. The CDR3, as DNA: TGCGCCAGCAGCCGCAGACTAGCGACGTACGAGCAGTACTTC.

This clonotype was seen ten or more times. The rearrangement uses TRBV12-3 or TRBV12-4 and TRBJ1-4; TRBD1 might be the D (6 bases). Between the trimmed V and J ends, which lost 8 bases and 2 bases, there was a span of 15 bases. This CDR3 comprises 15 residues. The CDR3 loop is CASSLGGGTNEKLFF. CDR3 bases: TGTGCCAGCTCCCTCGGGGGGGGCACTAATGAAAAACTGTTTTTT.

This clonotype was detected a few times. The rearrangement joins TRBV20-1 to TRBJ2-7, with TRBD1 identical over 10 bases. Germline V gene sequence: CDR1 DFQATT, CDR2 SNEGSKA (reference sequence). The CDR3 extends over 15 amino acids. Trimming at V came to 3 bases and at J to 5 bases, leaving 10 bases not matched to a gene. The CDR3 DNA sequence: TGCAGTGCTAGTGGGGCTACGACAGGGGGCGACGAGCAGTACTTC. Translated, it gives CSASGATTGGDEQYF.

This clonotype has a handful of counts. The V gene is TRBV6-2 or TRBV6-3, the J gene TRBJ1-1, with D perhaps TRBD1 (5 bases). V was cut by 5 bases and J by 7 bases, with 14 bases left in between. The germline gives CDR1 MNHEY, CDR2 SVGEGT. The CDR3 covers 13 residues. The CDR3 is CASSGAYSYEAFF. CDR3 nucleotides: TGTGCCAGCAGTGGGGCCTACAGCTATGAAGCTTTCTTT.

Many counts were recorded for this clonotype. V usage is TRBV7-9 and J usage is TRBJ2-3; D is uncertain. The V end lost 5 bases, the J end lost 2 bases, and 11 bases lay between the germline ends. The CDR3 contains 14 residues. The germline CDR1 and CDR2 sequences are SEHNR and FQNEAQ (reference sequence). The CDR3 protein is CASSETRVTDTQYF. The CDR3 DNA follows: TGTGCCAGCAGCGAAACAAGGGTCACAGATACGCAGTATTTT.